This paragraph covers one T cell receptor (beta chain) sequence. Its antigen is not identified. This specimen belongs to a study of beta chain features in type 1 diabetes. The wider study: About 98,000,000 sorted cells were examined across all samples.

Per germline, CDR1 SGHTA and CDR2 FQGTGA. Trimming cost V 2 bases and J 2 bases; bases outside gene matches: 2. CDR3 length equals 16 residues. Study-wide findings and caveats: There was a moderate but significant shortening of TCRB CDR3s in all four CD4+ subsets of Type 1 diabetes patients. Comparison showed that naive, central memory and Treg TCRB repertoires appeared more similar among patients than among healthy donors.

The sequenced template was cDNA made from the entire isolated RNA. Clones were sequenced by immunoSEQ multiplex PCR, and TCRdb holds only the in-frame ones, with some missing. The profile shows around 41,000 clones, 65% to 70% of them singletons. Sorted CD4+ subsets: naive, central memory, regulatory, stem cell-like memory (CD45RO/CCR7/CD25/CD127/CD95/CD27 panel). Sort purity for all populations was recorded as exceeding 98%. This TCR was sampled from a man aged 25-45 years with type 1 diabetes. Some clones in this sample may be carry-over from other donors' samples. Source material: Tregs from blood. The chain links TRBV7-3 to TRBJ2-5; 13 bases line up with TRBD2. CDR3 DNA sequence: TGTGCCAGCAGCTTAGCGGGACTAGCGGGGCAAGAGACCCAGTACTTC. Protein: CASSLAGLAGQETQYF.